These 17 T cell receptor beta chains came from one sample sequenced in a study of T cell responses to AZD1222 COVID-19 vaccine (dated by TCRdb to the early 2020s). To prepare the library, the immunoSEQ multiplex PCR assay was applied. The source is immuneACCESS, and TCRdb retained only in-frame sequences with V and J called. Part of the clones is not carried over; for the studies checked, unresolved V genes explain less than half of this, and the remainder is unexplained. Recorded for this sample are about 63,000 clones; 83% of them occurred a single time. Jointly, the top ten make up 5% to 6.5% of the sample. The sample's time point, from its label and the paper: about 28 days (+/-7) after the second vaccine dose. The sequenced sample was peripheral blood, obtained 28 days after the second AZD1222 dose. Receptors originate from an adult who received the AZD1222 COVID-19 vaccine.

The chain is built from TRBV4-1 and TRBJ2-3; 13 bases match TRBD2. The CDR3 covers 15 residues. Germline loops: CDR1 MGHRA, CDR2 YSYEKL. J was trimmed by 6 bases and V by 4 bases; bases with no gene match: 4. CDR3 residues: CASSPQLAGGDTQYF. The CDR3 DNA reads as TGCGCCAGCAGCCCCCAACTAGCGGGGGGGGATACGCAGTATTTT.

CDR3 amino acids: CASSLGQGVHNEQFF. The CDR3 DNA reads as TGTGCCAGCAGCCTCGGACAGGGGGTACACAATGAGCAGTTCTTC. V and J are TRBV7-2 and TRBJ2-1; 10 bases are shared with TRBD1. This CDR3 is built from 15 residues. V lost 5 bases and J lost 5; bases outside the gene matches: 6. Per germline, CDR1 SGHTA and CDR2 FQGNSA.

The V and J genes are TRBV5-1 and TRBJ1-1, with 7 bases identical to TRBD1. This CDR3 has 12 amino acids. With V trimmed by 2 bases and J by 12 bases, 7 bases remained unmatched. Germline assignment: CDR1 SGHRS and CDR2 YFSETQ. The DNA for the CDR3 is TGCGCCAGCAGCTTTGGGACAGATCAAACTTTCTTT. Residues: CASSFGTDQTFF.

This rearrangement joins TRBV28 to TRBJ2-3, with 9 bases matching TRBD2. The CDR3 contains 18 residues. Germline V gene data show CDR1 as MDHEN and CDR2 as SYDVKM. The junction had 12 bases not matched to a gene; V was cut back by 2 bases and J by 3 bases. CDR3 residues: CASSLRLDSGGMTDTQYF. CDR3 DNA: TGTGCCAGCAGTTTACGGCTGGATAGCGGGGGAATGACAGATACGCAGTATTTT.

The gene calls are TRBV2 and TRBJ2-5, with 10 bases matching TRBD1. Germline V gene data show CDR1 as SNHLY and CDR2 as FYNNEI. The CDR3 is made up of 12 amino acids. The trim removed 6 bases at V and 9 bases at J, leaving 4 bases unmatched. For the CDR3, the DNA is TGTGCCAGCAGGACGACAGGGGGCGCCCAGTACTTC. Translated: CASRTTGGAQYF.

The chain carries TRBV13 and TRBJ1-3; D is uncertain. Germline CDR1 reads PRHDT; CDR2 reads FYEKMQ (reference sequence). The V and J ends lost 3 bases and 0 bases respectively, with 12 bases between them. CDR3 size: 16 residues. This CDR3 is CASSFSVFGSGNTIYF. The DNA for the CDR3 is TGTGCCAGCAGCTTCTCCGTGTTTGGCTCTGGAAACACCATATATTTT.

V gene TRBV14 combines with J gene TRBJ2-1; 10 bases fit TRBD1. V lost 4 bases to trimming and J lost 4 bases; unmatched junction nucleotides: 13. The CDR3 contains 18 residues. Germline V CDR1 and CDR2: SGHDN, FVKESK. The CDR3 is CASSLTGGENTGYNEQFF. Written as DNA, the CDR3 is TGTGCCAGCAGCCTGACAGGGGGCGAAAACACGGGGTACAATGAGCAGTTCTTC. The whole variable domain, remainder taken from reference TRBV14 and TRBJ2-1, is EAGVTQFPSHSVIEKGQTVTLRCDPISGHDNLYWYRRVMGKEIKFLLHFVKESKQDESGMPNNRFLAERTGGTYSTLKVQPAELEDSGVYFCASSLTGGENTGYNEQFFGPGTRLTVL.

The CDR3 loop is CASSPRPARGYTF. As DNA, the CDR3 is TGTGCCAGCAGTCCCCGACCCGCTAGAGGCTACACCTTC. This chain links TRBV28 with TRBJ1-2; D is undetermined. Per germline, CDR1 MDHEN and CDR2 SYDVKM. The CDR3 covers 13 residues. V was shortened by 5 bases and J by 8 bases, with 15 bases between the two germline ends.

J is TRBJ1-3 and V is TRBV19; D remains unclear. The V gene's germline CDR1 is LNHDA and CDR2 SQIVND (reference sequence). This CDR3 contains 14 residues. Trimming left V 3 bases short and J 3 bases short, with 9 bases between. CDR3: CASSIQSRGNTIYF. In nucleotides, the CDR3 is TGTGCCAGTAGTATTCAGAGCCGTGGAAACACCATATATTTT.

The V and J genes are TRBV4-1 and TRBJ1-1, with TRBD1 matching 9 bases. CDR3 length: 15 residues. CDR1 MGHRA and CDR2 YSYEKL come from the germline V gene. Germline trimming cut 4 bases from V and 4 bases from J; bases unmatched to any gene: 7. The CDR3 bases are TGCGCCAGCAGCCCTGGACAGGGGACACGCACTGAAGCTTTCTTT. Its translation: CASSPGQGTRTEAFF.

The chain uses TRBV4-1 and TRBJ1-2, with D perhaps matching TRBD1 (6 bases). The length of the CDR3 is 15 residues. Germline V lookup: CDR1 MGHRA, CDR2 YSYEKL. Trimming pared 8 bases from V and 5 bases from J, leaving 21 bases between. This CDR3 is CASRSPGQRLYGYTF. The CDR3 DNA is TGCGCCAGCCGCTCCCCCGGACAGCGGCTTTATGGCTACACCTTC.

The chain joins TRBV5-6 to TRBJ2-2; TRBD1 might be the D (6 bases). In germline, CDR1 is SGHDT, CDR2 YYEEEE. The CDR3 has 15 residues. V dropped 2 bases and J dropped 6 bases, with 14 bases sitting between them. The CDR3 is CASSFPWGPSGELFF. In DNA, the CDR3 is TGTGCCAGCAGCTTCCCCTGGGGGCCATCCGGGGAGCTGTTTTTT.

The sample holds one count of this clone. The chain is built from TRBV2 and TRBJ2-1; D is unclear. Germline V gene lookup returns CDR1 SNHLY and CDR2 FYNNEI. With 5 bases removed from V and 3 bases from J, the gap between germline ends came to 14 bases. The CDR3 extends over 15 amino acids. The CDR3 nucleotides read TGTGCCAGCAGTTCCTCGCCCAGCGTCTACAATGAGCAGTTCTTC. Encoded protein: CASSSSPSVYNEQFF.

The genes are TRBV9 and TRBJ1-6, with 8 nucleotides matching TRBD1. Germline V gene data show CDR1 as SGDLS and CDR2 as YYNGEE. This CDR3 contains 15 residues. Unmatched junction bases numbered 7, after V lost 2 bases and J lost 9 bases. The CDR3 DNA reads TGTGCCAGCAGCGTCGCAGGGGGCGAGGGTTCACCCCTCCACTTT. As protein: CASSVAGGEGSPLHF.

On this clone: Other DNA sequences of this sample code for an identical CDR3. The chain couples TRBV16 to TRBJ2-1, with D possibly being TRBD1 (6 bases). The V gene's germline CDR1 is KGHSY and CDR2 FQNENV. The CDR3 loop spans 16 amino acids. V shed 8 bases and J shed 2 bases, with 19 bases lying between them. The DNA for the CDR3 is TGTGCCAGCTGCCCCCCGCCTGGGGGCCCCTACAATGAGCAGTTCTTC. Encoded protein: CASCPPPGGPYNEQFF.

This chain uses TRBV7-9 with TRBJ1-1, with 8 bases lining up with TRBD1. Per germline, CDR1 SEHNR and CDR2 FQNEAQ (reference sequence). The CDR3 has 14 residues. V lost 5 bases to trimming and J lost 5 bases; unmatched junction nucleotides: 7. The CDR3 region is CASSTGQGTTEAFF. CDR3 DNA: TGTGCCAGCAGCACCGGACAGGGAACAACTGAAGCTTTCTTT.

The rearrangement uses TRBV10-1 and TRBJ2-1; TRBD2 matches at 10 bases. CDR1 is WNHNN and CDR2 is SYGVQD in the germline V gene (reference sequence). J gave up 4 bases and V 2 bases, and 5 bases lay outside the gene matches. CDR3 length: 16 amino acids. The CDR3 is CASSELGTSEYNEQFF. The CDR3 nucleotides read TGCGCCAGCAGTGAGCTTGGGACTAGCGAGTACAATGAGCAGTTCTTC.